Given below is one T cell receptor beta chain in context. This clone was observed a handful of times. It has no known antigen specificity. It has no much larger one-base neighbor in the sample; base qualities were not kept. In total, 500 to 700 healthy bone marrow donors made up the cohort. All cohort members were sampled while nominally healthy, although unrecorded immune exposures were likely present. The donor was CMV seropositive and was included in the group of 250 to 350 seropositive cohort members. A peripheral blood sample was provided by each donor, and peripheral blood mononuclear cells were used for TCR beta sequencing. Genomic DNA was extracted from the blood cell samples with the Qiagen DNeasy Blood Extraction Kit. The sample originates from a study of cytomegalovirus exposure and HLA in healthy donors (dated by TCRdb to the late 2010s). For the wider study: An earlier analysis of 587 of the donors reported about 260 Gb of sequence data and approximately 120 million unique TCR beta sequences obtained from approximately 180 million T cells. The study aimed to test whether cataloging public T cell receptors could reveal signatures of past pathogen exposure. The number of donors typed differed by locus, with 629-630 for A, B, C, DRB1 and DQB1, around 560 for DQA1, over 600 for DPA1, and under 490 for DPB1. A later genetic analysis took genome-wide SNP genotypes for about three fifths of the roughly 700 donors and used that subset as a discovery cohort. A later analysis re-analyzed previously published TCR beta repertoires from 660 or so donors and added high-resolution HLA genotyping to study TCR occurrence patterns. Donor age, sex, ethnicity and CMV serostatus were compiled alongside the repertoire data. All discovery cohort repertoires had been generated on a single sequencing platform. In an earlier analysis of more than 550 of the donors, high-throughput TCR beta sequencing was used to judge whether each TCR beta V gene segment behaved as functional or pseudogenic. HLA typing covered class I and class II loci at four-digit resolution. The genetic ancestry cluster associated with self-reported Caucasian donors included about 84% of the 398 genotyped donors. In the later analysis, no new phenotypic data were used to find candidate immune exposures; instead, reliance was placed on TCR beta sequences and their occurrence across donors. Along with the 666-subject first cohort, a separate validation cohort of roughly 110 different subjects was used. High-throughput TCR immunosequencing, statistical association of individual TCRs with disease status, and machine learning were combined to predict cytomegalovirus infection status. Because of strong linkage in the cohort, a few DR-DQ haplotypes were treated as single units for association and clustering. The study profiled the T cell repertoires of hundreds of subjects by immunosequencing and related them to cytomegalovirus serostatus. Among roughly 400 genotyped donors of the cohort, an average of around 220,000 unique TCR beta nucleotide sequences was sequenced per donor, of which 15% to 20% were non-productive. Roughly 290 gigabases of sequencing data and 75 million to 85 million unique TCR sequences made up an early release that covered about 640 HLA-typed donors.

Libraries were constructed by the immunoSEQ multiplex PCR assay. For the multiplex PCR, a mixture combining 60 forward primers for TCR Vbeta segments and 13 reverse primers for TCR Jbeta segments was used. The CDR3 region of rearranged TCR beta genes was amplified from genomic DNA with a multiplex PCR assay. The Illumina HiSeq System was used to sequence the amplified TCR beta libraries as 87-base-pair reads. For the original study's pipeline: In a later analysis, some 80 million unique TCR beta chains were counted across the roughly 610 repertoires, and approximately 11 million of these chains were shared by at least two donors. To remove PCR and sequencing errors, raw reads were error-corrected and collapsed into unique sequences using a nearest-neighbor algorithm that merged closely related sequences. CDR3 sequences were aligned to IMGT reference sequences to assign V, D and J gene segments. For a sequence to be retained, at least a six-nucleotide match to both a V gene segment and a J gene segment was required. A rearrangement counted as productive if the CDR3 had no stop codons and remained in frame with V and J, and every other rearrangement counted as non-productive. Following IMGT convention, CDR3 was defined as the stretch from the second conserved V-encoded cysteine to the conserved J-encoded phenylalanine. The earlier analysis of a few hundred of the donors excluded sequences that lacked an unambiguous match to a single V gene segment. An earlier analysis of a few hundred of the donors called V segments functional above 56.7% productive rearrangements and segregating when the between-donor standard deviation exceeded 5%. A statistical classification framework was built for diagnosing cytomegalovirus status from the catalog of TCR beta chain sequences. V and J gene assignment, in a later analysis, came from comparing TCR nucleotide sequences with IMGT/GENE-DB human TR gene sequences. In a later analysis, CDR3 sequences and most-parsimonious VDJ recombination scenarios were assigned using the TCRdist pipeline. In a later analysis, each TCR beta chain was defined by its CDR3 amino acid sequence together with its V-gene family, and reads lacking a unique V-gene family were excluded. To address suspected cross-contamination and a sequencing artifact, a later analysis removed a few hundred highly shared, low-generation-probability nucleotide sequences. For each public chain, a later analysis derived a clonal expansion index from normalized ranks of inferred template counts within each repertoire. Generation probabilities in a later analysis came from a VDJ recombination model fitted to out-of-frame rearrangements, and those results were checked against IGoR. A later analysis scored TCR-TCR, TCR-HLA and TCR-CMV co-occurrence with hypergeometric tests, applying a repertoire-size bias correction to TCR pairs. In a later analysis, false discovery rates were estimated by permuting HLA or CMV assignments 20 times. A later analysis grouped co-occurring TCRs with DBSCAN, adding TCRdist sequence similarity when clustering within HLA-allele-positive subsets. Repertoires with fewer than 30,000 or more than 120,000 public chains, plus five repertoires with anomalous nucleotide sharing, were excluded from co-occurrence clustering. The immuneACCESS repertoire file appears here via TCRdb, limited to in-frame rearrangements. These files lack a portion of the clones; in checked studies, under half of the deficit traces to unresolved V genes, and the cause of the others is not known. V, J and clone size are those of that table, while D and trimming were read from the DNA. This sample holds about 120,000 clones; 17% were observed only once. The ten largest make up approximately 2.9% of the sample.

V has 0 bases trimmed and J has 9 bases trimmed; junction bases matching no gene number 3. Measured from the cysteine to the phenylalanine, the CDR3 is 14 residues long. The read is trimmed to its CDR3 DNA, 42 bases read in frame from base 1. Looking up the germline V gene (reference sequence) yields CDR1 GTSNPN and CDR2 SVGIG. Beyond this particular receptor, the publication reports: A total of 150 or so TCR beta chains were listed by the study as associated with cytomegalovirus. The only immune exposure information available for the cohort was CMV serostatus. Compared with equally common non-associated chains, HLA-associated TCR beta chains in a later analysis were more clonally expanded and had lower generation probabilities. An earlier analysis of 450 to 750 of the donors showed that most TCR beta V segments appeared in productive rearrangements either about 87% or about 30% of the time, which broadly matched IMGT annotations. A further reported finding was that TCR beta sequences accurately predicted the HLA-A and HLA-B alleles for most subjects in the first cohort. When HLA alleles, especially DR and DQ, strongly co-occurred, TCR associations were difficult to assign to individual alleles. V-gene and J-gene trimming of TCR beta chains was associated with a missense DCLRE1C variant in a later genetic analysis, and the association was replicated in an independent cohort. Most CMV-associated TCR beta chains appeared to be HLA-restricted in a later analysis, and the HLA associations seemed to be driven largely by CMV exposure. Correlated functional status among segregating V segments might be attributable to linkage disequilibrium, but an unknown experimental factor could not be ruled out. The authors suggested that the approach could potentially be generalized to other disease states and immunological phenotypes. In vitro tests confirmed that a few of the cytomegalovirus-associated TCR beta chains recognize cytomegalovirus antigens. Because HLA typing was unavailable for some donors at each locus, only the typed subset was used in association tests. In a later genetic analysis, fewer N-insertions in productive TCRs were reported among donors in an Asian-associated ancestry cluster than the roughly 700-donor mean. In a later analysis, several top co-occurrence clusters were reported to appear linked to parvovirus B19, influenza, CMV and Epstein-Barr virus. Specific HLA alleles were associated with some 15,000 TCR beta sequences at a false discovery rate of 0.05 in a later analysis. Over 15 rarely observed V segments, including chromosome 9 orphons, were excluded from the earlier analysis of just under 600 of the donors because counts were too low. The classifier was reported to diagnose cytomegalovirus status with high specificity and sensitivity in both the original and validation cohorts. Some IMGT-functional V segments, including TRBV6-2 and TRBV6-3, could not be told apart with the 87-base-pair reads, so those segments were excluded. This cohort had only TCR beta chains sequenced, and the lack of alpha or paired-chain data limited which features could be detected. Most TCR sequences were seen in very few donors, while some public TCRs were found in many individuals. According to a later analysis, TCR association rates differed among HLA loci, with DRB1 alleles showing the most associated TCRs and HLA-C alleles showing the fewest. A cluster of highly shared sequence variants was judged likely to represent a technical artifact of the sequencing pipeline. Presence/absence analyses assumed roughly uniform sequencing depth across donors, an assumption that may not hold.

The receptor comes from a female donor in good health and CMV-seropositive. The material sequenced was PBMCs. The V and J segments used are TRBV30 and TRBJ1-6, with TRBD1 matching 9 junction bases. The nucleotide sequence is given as TGTGCCTGGAGTGTCGAGGGACAGGGTTCACCCCTCCACTTT. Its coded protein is CAWSVEGQGSPLHF.